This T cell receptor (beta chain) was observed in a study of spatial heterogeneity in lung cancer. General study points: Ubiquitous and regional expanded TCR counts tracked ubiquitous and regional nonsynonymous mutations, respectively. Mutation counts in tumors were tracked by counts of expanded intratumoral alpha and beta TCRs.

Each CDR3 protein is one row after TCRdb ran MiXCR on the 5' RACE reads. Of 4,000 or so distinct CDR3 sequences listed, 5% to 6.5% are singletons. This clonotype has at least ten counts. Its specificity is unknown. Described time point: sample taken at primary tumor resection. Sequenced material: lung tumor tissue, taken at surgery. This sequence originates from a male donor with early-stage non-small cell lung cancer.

CDR3 protein: CASSTTSGRAYEQYF. DNA of the CDR3: TGTGCCAGCAGCACGACTAGCGGGAGGGCGTACGAGCAGTACTTC. The genes are TRBV28 and TRBJ2-7; 14 positions agree with TRBD2. The CDR3 length is 15 residues. CDR1 and CDR2 from the germline V gene are MDHEN and SYDVKM. After removal of 6 bases from V and 4 bases from J, the junction contained 5 bases not matched to a gene. The variable domain in full, completed from reference TRBV28 and TRBJ2-7, reads DVKVTQSSRYLVKRTGEKVFLECVQDMDHENMFWYRQDPGLGLRLIYFSYDVKMKEKGDIPEGYSVSREKKERFSLILESASTNQTSMYLCASSTTSGRAYEQYFGPGTRLTVT.